This T cell receptor beta chain was sequenced for a study of early T cells in non-severe SARS-CoV-2 infection (dated by TCRdb to 2020 to 2022). About the investigation overall: Because TCR sequencing relied on bulk RNA taken from unsorted whole blood, pairing of alpha and beta chains was not possible. General conclusions and limits of the study: VDJdb matching was skewed toward anti-spike CD8 responses and likely underestimated virus-specific expansions, missing private and CD4 specificities.

A case-control design nested within a healthcare worker cohort in London, UK, was used, with weekly nasopharyngeal swab PCR tests and blood sampling performed. Healthcare workers were recruited during the week of the UK lockdown, between 23 and 31 March 2020, and followed weekly for up to 16 weeks. Library preparation was by 5' RACE. Sequenced on a NextSeq 500. In the TCR library protocol, unique molecular identifiers were attached to individual cDNA molecules to correct for PCR bias and sequencing error. Both TCR alpha and beta chains were sequenced, and tight co-correlation was observed between alpha and beta sequence abundances in each sample. The study's own analysis went as follows. Decombinator V4 was used to annotate TCR sequences for V gene, J gene and CDR3. TCRs were defined as expanded if a significant change between any two time points was detected under a Poisson model with p below 0.0001. Abundances of TCRs were expressed as counts per million after normalisation to the total number of TCRs sequenced in each sample. MAIT TCRs were defined by TRAV1-2 paired with TRAJ12, TRAJ20 or TRAJ33, and iNKT TCRs by TRAV10 paired with TRAJ18. A search of VDJdb, accessed on 1 November 2021, was run for TCRs annotated to CMV, EBV and SARS-CoV-2, with TCRs annotated for multiple antigens excluded. TCRdb applied fastp at Q25 and MiXCR to the public reads, then kept only in-frame beta chains. Every CDR3 protein is listed once, alongside the most common genes and DNA of its rows. None of the V and J calls come from the authors' own analysis; TCRdb made them. This sample gives around 89,000 distinct CDR3 sequences in total; roughly 15% of them show up just once. Jointly, the top ten make up about 0.58% of the sample.

Taken from the germline V gene (reference sequence), the CDR1 and CDR2 loops are LNHNV and YYDKDF. Spanning cysteine to phenylalanine, the CDR3 consists of 15 amino acids. Only the CDR3 part of the read is kept: 45 bases, read in frame from the first base. V was cut back by 0 bases and J by 5 bases, leaving a gap of 10 bases between them. With regard to this clonotype: Its antigen remains undetermined. Per-base qualities were not stored, and no clone one base away is much larger.

The rearrangement joined TRBV15 to TRBJ1-4, with the D segment identity uncertain. This TCR was sampled from an adult who was a healthcare worker with PCR-confirmed SARS-CoV-2 infection or an uninfected control (not recorded which). Input material: whole blood. The bases read TGTGCCACCAGCAGAGATCCTATAGGGAATGAAAAACTGTTTTTT. Translated, this is CATSRDPIGNEKLFF.